Each of the 25 T cell receptor beta chains below was sequenced from the same sample in a study of T-cell reconstitution after alpha-beta-depleted transplantation in children. TCRbeta library construction was performed incorporating unique molecular identifiers. MiXCR was run by TCRdb on the PCR reads, yielding one entry per CDR3 protein. The profile shows 130,000 to 150,000 distinct CDR3 sequences, around 10% of them singletons. The sample was PBMCs, mostly from graft donor cells, taken 180 days after TCRalphabeta/CD19-depleted stem cell transplant. Receptor source: a female patient between 2 and 15 years old who had a stem cell transplant for congenital amegakaryocytic thrombocytopenia, so the T cells may come from the graft donor.

This clonotype was counted many times. The rearrangement uses TRBV5-1 and TRBJ2-5; 8 nucleotides agree with TRBD1. There are 14 residues in the CDR3. V was clipped by 4 bases and J by 1 base; unmatched bases: 3. Germline values: CDR1 SGHRS, CDR2 YFSETQ. The CDR3 nucleotides are TGCGCCAGCAGCCGAGGACAGGGCCAAGAGACCCAGTACTTC. Translated: CASSRGQGQETQYF.

This clonotype has ten or more counts. This chain joins TRBV19 and TRBJ1-1; no clear D gene. In germline, CDR1 is LNHDA, CDR2 SQIVND (reference sequence). This CDR3 is 12 amino acids long. V was clipped by 9 bases and J by 0 bases, with 8 bases between them. The CDR3 protein is CASWGVNTEAFF. The CDR3 DNA is TGTGCCAGCTGGGGTGTGAACACTGAAGCTTTCTTT.

This clonotype was seen a few times. J is TRBJ2-7 and V is TRBV7-9; 8 bases map to TRBD1. The CDR3 covers 16 residues. V shed 5 bases and J 0 bases; nucleotides not matched to a gene: 9. The germline gives CDR1 SEHNR, CDR2 FQNEAQ (reference sequence). The CDR3 sequence is CASSPGQGTSSYEQYF. The CDR3 nucleotides read TGTGCCAGCAGCCCTGGACAGGGAACAAGCTCCTACGAGCAGTACTTC.

The chain links TRBV5-1 to TRBJ2-3; TRBD1 is a possible D gene (7 bases). The germline V and J ends were trimmed by 6 bases and 4 bases, with 15 bases remaining between them. Germline assignment: CDR1 SGHRS and CDR2 YFSETQ. The CDR3 runs to 14 residues. The CDR3, as DNA: TGCGCCAGCACCCAGCAGGGGGGTGCAGATACGCAGTATTTT. It specifies CASTQQGGADTQYF.

V gene TRBV21-1 combines with J gene TRBJ2-7; the DNA was not used to check the table's D call, TRBD2. TRBV21-1 is a listed pseudogene. This CDR3 is built from 16 residues. DNA for the CDR3: TGTGCCAGCAGCAAAGAGGGACTCCCAAAACCCTACGAGCAGTACTTC. This gives the protein CASSKEGLPKPYEQYF.

This clonotype was seen at least ten times. V gene TRBV3-1 combines with J gene TRBJ2-5; D is undetermined. The CDR3 loop spans 13 amino acids. Trimming left V 4 bases short and J 4 bases short, with 10 bases between. Germline assignment: CDR1 LGHDT and CDR2 YNNKEL (reference sequence). The CDR3 nucleotides read TGTGCCAGCAGCCCCCTCCGAGGAGAGACCCAGTACTTC. Translated, it gives CASSPLRGETQYF.

V usage is TRBV5-6 and J usage is TRBJ2-7; D call uncertain. Between the trimmed V and J ends, which lost 1 base and 6 bases, there was a span of 2 bases. The CDR3 runs 10 residues. The V gene's germline CDR1 is SGHDT and CDR2 YYEEEE. The CDR3 DNA reads as TGTGCCAGCAGCTTGAGCGAGCAGTACTTC. Encoded protein: CASSLSEQYF.

This clonotype was recorded many times. The gene calls are TRBV10-3 and TRBJ2-5; D is unclear. The CDR3 extends over 12 amino acids. V lost 2 bases and J lost 5, with 6 bases in between. Germline V gene lookup returns CDR1 ENHRY and CDR2 SYGVKD. The CDR3 sequence: CAISEPRETQYF. The CDR3 nucleotides are TGTGCCATCAGTGAGCCCCGGGAGACCCAGTACTTC.

The rearrangement links TRBV6-1 to TRBJ2-3; 7 positions match TRBD2. The V gene end was trimmed by 6 bases and the J gene end by 6 bases; junction bases not matched to a gene: 9. This CDR3 comprises 14 residues. Germline loops: CDR1 MNHNS, CDR2 SASEGT. The CDR3, as DNA: TGTGCCAGCAGGAAAACGGGGGGTCCGGATACGCAGTATTTT. Translation: CASRKTGGPDTQYF.

This clonotype was picked up many times. CDR3 nucleotide sequence: TGTGCCAGCAGCACCGGGACAGGGGGTTACTATGGCTACACCTTC. Residues: CASSTGTGGYYGYTF. The rearrangement links TRBV4-2 to TRBJ1-2; 11 positions agree with TRBD1. Germline V gene data show CDR1 as LGHNA and CDR2 as YNFKEQ. This CDR3 is built from 15 residues. Unmatched junction bases numbered 5, after V lost 5 bases and J lost 3 bases.

This chain connects TRBV20-1 to TRBJ2-4, with D maybe TRBD2 (6 bases). CDR1 DFQATT and CDR2 SNEGSKA come from the germline V gene (reference sequence). CDR3 length: 15 amino acids. The V end was cut by 3 bases, the J end by 2 bases, with 14 bases between. This CDR3 reads CSASREWVSKNIQYF. CDR3 DNA sequence: TGCAGTGCTAGTCGGGAGTGGGTTTCCAAAAACATTCAGTACTTC.

The table lists this clonotype with a few counts. V gene TRBV20-1 combines with J gene TRBJ1-2; 7 bases fit TRBD1. The ends lost 6 bases at V and 4 bases at J; junction bases unmatched: 5. This CDR3 contains 12 residues. Germline CDR1 is DFQATT and CDR2 is SNEGSKA (reference sequence). CDR3 nucleotides: TGCAGTGCAAGGGGACAGACCTATGGCTACACCTTC. This gives the protein CSARGQTYGYTF.

This clonotype was detected ten times or more. The rearrangement uses TRBV10-3 and TRBJ2-7, with 10 bases matching TRBD1. The length of the CDR3 is 14 residues. With 4 bases clipped from V and 2 bases from J, the junction kept 2 bases outside the gene matches. Germline loops: CDR1 ENHRY, CDR2 SYGVKD. The CDR3 loop is CAISGGQGAYEQYF. As DNA, the CDR3 is TGTGCCATCAGTGGTGGACAGGGGGCCTACGAGCAGTACTTC.

In this sample, this clonotype turned up a few times. The J gene is TRBJ2-7, the V gene TRBV20-1; 16 bases line up with TRBD2. Germline values: CDR1 DFQATT, CDR2 SNEGSKA (reference sequence). The CDR3 is made up of 16 amino acids. V was clipped by 6 bases and J by 3 bases; unmatched bases: 8. CDR3 nucleotides: TGCAGTGCGCACGGGACTAGCGGGAGGGCCGGCTACGAGCAGTACTTC. Translation: CSAHGTSGRAGYEQYF.

This clonotype was picked up a small number of times. The rearrangement joins TRBV27 to TRBJ2-7, with 9 positions matching TRBD1. V shed 1 base and J 4 bases; nucleotides not matched to a gene: 11. Germline V gene data show CDR1 as MNHEY and CDR2 as SMNVEV (reference sequence). The CDR3 sequence is 17 residues long. CDR3 loop: CASSLYGPGQGGYEQYF. In DNA form, the CDR3 reads TGTGCCAGCAGTTTATATGGGCCGGGACAGGGTGGATACGAGCAGTACTTC.

This clonotype occurred many times. CDR3 in DNA: TGTGCCAGCAGCCTACATTACGGATACACAGATACGCAGTATTTT. It translates to CASSLHYGYTDTQYF. The chain recombines TRBV7-2 with TRBJ2-3; no firm D call. Germline loops: CDR1 SGHTA, CDR2 FQGNSA. V was trimmed by 5 bases and J by 2 bases, leaving 14 bases between them. The CDR3 has 15 amino acids. Full variable domain (missing parts from reference TRBV7-2 and TRBJ2-3): GAGVSQSPSNKVTEKGKDVELRCDPISGHTALYWYRQSLGQGLEFLIYFQGNSAPDKSGLPSDRFSAERTGGSVSTLTIQRTQQEDSAVYLCASSLHYGYTDTQYFGPGTRLTVL.

Concerning this clonotype itself: With a much larger clone just one base away, this may be a read error. V gene TRBV28 combines with J gene TRBJ2-1; no reliable D call. V shed 6 bases and J shed 9 bases, with 9 bases lying between them. Germline CDR1 MDHEN, CDR2 SYDVKM. The CDR3 extends over 11 amino acids. The CDR3 coding sequence is TGTGCCAGCAGGCTACAAACTGAGCAGTTCTTC. Translating gives CASRLQTEQFF.

This clonotype was found many times. V usage is TRBV7-2 and J usage is TRBJ2-7; D perhaps matches TRBD1 (6 bases). V lost 1 base and J lost 5, with 12 bases in between. CDR1 is SGHTA, CDR2 FQGNSA, per germline. The CDR3 sequence is 14 residues long. CDR3 residues: CASSLVQGLNEQYF. The CDR3 DNA is TGTGCCAGCAGCTTAGTCCAGGGGCTGAACGAGCAGTACTTC. The whole variable domain, filled in from reference TRBV7-2 and TRBJ2-7, reads GAGVSQSPSNKVTEKGKDVELRCDPISGHTALYWYRQSLGQGLEFLIYFQGNSAPDKSGLPSDRFSAERTGGSVSTLTIQRTQQEDSAVYLCASSLVQGLNEQYFGPGTRLTVT.

The chain recombines TRBV7-2 with TRBJ2-1, with D maybe TRBD2 (5 bases). CDR1 is SGHTA, CDR2 FQGNSA, per germline. This CDR3 contains 13 residues. Trimming shortened V by 0 bases and J by 10 bases, and 10 bases separated the two germline ends. Written as DNA, the CDR3 is TGTGCCAGCAGCTTAGCGTTACGGAGGGAGCAGTTCTTC. Protein sequence: CASSLALRREQFF.

The genes are TRBV12-3 or TRBV12-4 and TRBJ1-2; 11 bases line up with TRBD1. CDR3 size: 15 residues. J lost 6 bases, V lost 5 bases, and 8 bases had no gene match. CDR3 residues: CASSIPGQGVNGYTF. The CDR3 DNA reads as TGTGCCAGCAGTATACCGGGACAGGGGGTCAATGGCTACACCTTC.

As concerns this clonotype: This may be a read error, as it is one base from a much larger clone. The genes are TRBV5-6 and TRBJ1-2; no firm D call. CDR1 and CDR2 from the germline V gene are SGHDT and YYEEEE. CDR3 length: 13 amino acids. V gave up 0 bases and J gave up 8 bases, with 11 bases separating them. CDR3 amino acids: CASSLVSVAGYTF. As DNA, the CDR3 is TGTGCCAGCAGCTTGGTCTCAGTGGCAGGCTACACCTTC.

This clonotype was counted at least ten times. The chain has TRBV5-1 and TRBJ1-5; D is ambiguous. The CDR3 is made up of 14 amino acids. Trimming pared 0 bases from V and 3 bases from J, leaving 7 bases between. Germline lookup yields CDR1 SGHRS and CDR2 YFSETQ. CDR3 sequence reads: CASSLAPDNQPQHF. Written as DNA, the CDR3 is TGCGCCAGCAGCTTGGCCCCAGACAATCAGCCCCAGCATTTT.

The V gene is TRBV20-1, the J gene TRBJ2-4; 9 bases match TRBD1. The length of the CDR3 is 14 residues. V lost 4 bases, J lost 6 bases, and 7 bases stayed unmatched. Germline-derived CDR1 and CDR2 are DFQATT and SNEGSKA (reference sequence). The CDR3 loop reads CSATLGTGTNIQYF. The CDR3 nucleotides are TGCAGTGCTACCTTAGGGACAGGGACAAACATTCAGTACTTC.

The table lists this clonotype with many counts. The gene calls are TRBV10-3 and TRBJ2-5; D uncertain. The CDR3 has 12 amino acids. Germline-derived CDR1 and CDR2 are ENHRY and SYGVKD. The V end was cut by 3 bases, the J end by 4 bases, with 6 bases between. CDR3 sequence: CAISDSLETQYF. DNA for the CDR3: TGTGCCATCAGTGATAGCTTAGAGACCCAGTACTTC.

This clonotype was observed a handful of times. The chain carries TRBV27 and TRBJ2-1; TRBD2 might be the D (5 bases). Germline V gives CDR1 MNHEY, CDR2 SMNVEV (reference sequence). The CDR3 runs 16 residues. V shed 0 bases and J shed 4 bases, with 13 bases lying between them. CDR3 nucleotides: TGTGCCAGCAGTTTATCAGTTCCCAGAGGGTACAATGAGCAGTTCTTC. Protein product: CASSLSVPRGYNEQFF.